These 27 T cell receptor beta chains came from one sample sequenced in a study of cytomegalovirus exposure and HLA in healthy donors. PCR employed 60 Vbeta and 13 Jbeta primers. Data came from immunoSEQ multiplex PCR; TCRdb stores just in-frame clones and leaves some out. The sample holds 150,000 to 200,000 clones; 75% to 85% are singletons and the top ten take about 0.64%. Material: PBMCs. The receptors derive from a boy younger than 18 in good health and CMV-seronegative.

The rearrangement joins TRBV19 to TRBJ2-1; 7 bases fit TRBD1. Germline CDR1 reads LNHDA; CDR2 reads SQIVND (reference sequence). The CDR3 length is 14 residues. J lost 0 bases, V lost 10 bases, and 6 bases had no gene match. CDR3 region: CATMGTASYNEQFF. CDR3 nucleotides: TGTGCCACAATGGGGACAGCCTCCTACAATGAGCAGTTCTTC.

The V gene is TRBV6-5, the J gene TRBJ2-5; possible D gene TRBD1, 6 bases. The J call could be wrong; TRBJ2-7 is a better fit for the DNA end. The CDR3 is 15 residues long. Germline loops: CDR1 MNHEY, CDR2 SVGAGI. The CDR3 sequence: CASSSTGEPSYEQYF. As DNA, the CDR3 is TGTGCCAGCAGTTCGACAGGCGAGCCTTCCTACGAGCAGTACTTC.

The genes are TRBV5-1 and TRBJ2-3; 16 bases align to TRBD2. The germline gives CDR1 SGHRS, CDR2 YFSETQ. J gave up 0 bases and V 2 bases, and 3 bases lay outside the gene matches. This CDR3 region has 18 residues. The DNA of the CDR3 is TGCGCCAGCAGCTTTGGGACTAGCGGGAGGGCAAGCACAGATACGCAGTATTTT. It codes for CASSFGTSGRASTDTQYF.

This chain uses TRBV4-3 with TRBJ2-7, with TRBD1 as a possible D gene (6 bases). The germline V and J ends were trimmed by 0 bases and 4 bases, with 13 bases remaining between them. The CDR3 extends over 15 amino acids. CDR1 and CDR2 (germline): LGHNA, YSLEER. The CDR3 loop is CASSQDRFQGYEQYF. As DNA, the CDR3 is TGCGCCAGCAGCCAAGACAGGTTCCAGGGGTACGAGCAGTACTTC.

This chain joins TRBV10-3 and TRBJ1-3; tentatively, D is TRBD1 (6 bases). Trimming shortened V by 4 bases and J by 4 bases, and 8 bases separated the two germline ends. CDR3 size: 13 residues. Germline V gene sequence: CDR1 ENHRY, CDR2 SYGVKD. The CDR3 DNA reads TGTGCCATCAGTGCAGGGGACGGAAACACCATATATTTT. This gives the protein CAISAGDGNTIYF.

CDR3 region: CSVETSTEAFF. The CDR3 DNA sequence: TGCAGCGTTGAAACTTCGACTGAAGCTTTCTTT. The genes are TRBV29-1 and TRBJ1-1; no firm D call. Germline CDR1 is SQVTM and CDR2 is ANQGSEA. The CDR3 extends over 11 amino acids. Trimming removed 2 bases at V and 5 bases at J, with 6 bases between.

V gene TRBV11-1 combines with J gene TRBJ2-7; D remains ambiguous. Germline lookup yields CDR1 SGHAT and CDR2 FQDESV (reference sequence). V was pared by 1 base and J by 1 base, with 17 bases between. There are 17 residues in the CDR3. The CDR3 DNA reads as TGTGCCAGCAGCTTAGGTCGAGGCAGCCCCTTATCCTACGAGCAGTACTTC. Its translation: CASSLGRGSPLSYEQYF. Full variable domain (missing parts from reference TRBV11-1 and TRBJ2-7): EAEVAQSPRYKITEKSQAVAFWCDPISGHATLYWYRQILGQGPELLVQFQDESVVDDSQLPKDRFSAERLKGVDSTLKIQPAELGDSAMYLCASSLGRGSPLSYEQYFGPGTRLTVT.

This chain links TRBV18 with TRBJ1-5; D is possibly TRBD1 (6 bases). The CDR3 is 14 amino acids. Looked up from germline, CDR1 is KGHSH and CDR2 is LQKENI. Trimming took 6 bases from V and 3 from J, leaving 12 bases between them. CDR3 residues: CASSPDRINQPQHF. The CDR3 DNA follows: TGTGCCAGCTCCCCGGACAGAATCAATCAGCCCCAGCATTTT.

This chain uses TRBV5-6 with TRBJ2-2; D call uncertain. Germline CDR1 and CDR2: SGHDT and YYEEEE. The CDR3 loop spans 12 amino acids. V lost 4 bases to trimming and J lost 4 bases, with 5 bases between them. The CDR3 region has the DNA TGTGCCAGCAGCGTCGGCACCGGGGAGCTGTTTTTT. Translated, it gives CASSVGTGELFF.

The rearrangement uses TRBV19 and TRBJ1-2; tentative D call: TRBD1 (5 bases). V dropped 6 bases and J dropped 4 bases, with 21 bases sitting between them. Germline V lookup: CDR1 LNHDA, CDR2 SQIVND (reference sequence). This CDR3 region has 16 residues. The CDR3 sequence: CASSPSPAGLGYGYTF. CDR3 coding DNA: TGTGCCAGTAGCCCCTCCCCCGCAGGGCTCGGCTATGGCTACACCTTC.

V gene TRBV5-4 combines with J gene TRBJ2-1, with 7 bases identical to TRBD2. The CDR3 covers 15 residues. The V gene's germline CDR1 is SGHNT and CDR2 YYREEE (reference sequence). Losses at the gene ends were 4 bases for V and 8 bases for J; bases not matched to a gene: 12. DNA for the CDR3: TGTGCCAGCAGCCGGGAGGCTGCGGGAGTGCATGAGCAGTTCTTC. It encodes CASSREAAGVHEQFF.

This clone was detected only a few times. The chain joins TRBV5-4 to TRBJ2-5; TRBD2 matches 8 bases. J gave up 4 bases and V 4 bases, and 3 bases lay outside the gene matches. This CDR3 has 13 amino acids. The germline gives CDR1 SGHNT, CDR2 YYREEE (reference sequence). The CDR3 DNA follows: TGTGCCAGCAGCCACGGGGGGGTAGAGACCCAGTACTTC. This translates into CASSHGGVETQYF. Combining the CDR3 with reference TRBV5-4 and TRBJ2-5 gives the whole variable domain ETGVTQSPTHLIKTRGQQVTLRCSSQSGHNTVSWYQQALGQGPQFIFQYYREEENGRGNFPPRFSGLQFPNYSSELNVNALELDDSALYLCASSHGGVETQYFGPGTRLLVL.

The CDR3, as DNA: TGTGCCAGCAGCTTAAACCGGGACAGGGACGCTTTCTTT. Amino acid sequence: CASSLNRDRDAFF. The chain links TRBV11-3 to TRBJ1-1, with 9 nucleotides matching TRBD1. V lost 2 bases and J lost 11; bases outside the gene matches: 6. CDR3 length: 13 residues. Germline loops: CDR1 SGHNT, CDR2 YENEEA.

The J gene is TRBJ1-2, the V gene TRBV2; tentatively, D is TRBD1 (5 bases). Trimming shortened V by 6 bases and J by 4 bases, and 15 bases separated the two germline ends. Looked up from germline, CDR1 is SNHLY and CDR2 is FYNNEI. CDR3 length: 14 amino acids. As DNA, the CDR3 is TGTGCCAGCAGAGGGGATCGTGACTTCTATGGCTACACCTTC. Translating it yields CASRGDRDFYGYTF.

The rearrangement links TRBV7-2 to TRBJ1-2; 8 bases are a match to TRBD1. CDR1 SGHTA and CDR2 FQGNSA come from the germline V gene. The CDR3 is made up of 15 amino acids. V shed 5 bases, J shed 5 bases, and the junction held 10 bases outside the gene matches. CDR3 residues: CASSPQTGEGYGYTF. In DNA, the CDR3 is TGTGCCAGCAGCCCTCAGACAGGGGAGGGGTATGGCTACACCTTC.

Only one count was recorded for this clone. CDR3 residues: CASSSGTGYGNEQFF. The CDR3 DNA follows: TGCGCCAGCAGCTCCGGGACAGGGTACGGCAATGAGCAGTTCTTC. The chain joins TRBV5-1 to TRBJ2-1; 9 bases align to TRBD1. This CDR3 has 15 amino acids. The V and J ends lost 3 bases and 6 bases, in that order; junction bases with no gene match: 7. Germline CDR1 and CDR2: SGHRS and YFSETQ.

J is TRBJ1-1 and V is TRBV28; TRBD1 agrees at 7 bases. The V gene's germline CDR1 is MDHEN and CDR2 SYDVKM. The CDR3 loop spans 12 amino acids. The junction had 6 bases not matched to a gene; V was cut back by 8 bases and J by 6 bases. CDR3 region: CASGGQEAEAFF. As DNA, the CDR3 is TGTGCCAGCGGCGGACAGGAGGCTGAAGCTTTCTTT.

This clone was found a few times. The chain carries TRBV30 and TRBJ2-5; no clear D gene. V was cut by 0 bases and J by 7 bases, with 12 bases left in between. The germline CDR1 and CDR2 sequences are GTSNPN and SVGIG (reference sequence). This CDR3 is 13 amino acids long. The CDR3 region has the DNA TGTGCCTGGAGTGTGCGAGAATTCGGGACCCAGTACTTC. It encodes CAWSVREFGTQYF. The entire variable domain, with the rest obtained from reference TRBV30 and TRBJ2-5, is as follows: SQTIHQWPATLVQPVGSPLSLECTVEGTSNPNLYWYRQAAGRGLQLLFYSVGIGQISSEVPQNLSASRPQDRQFILSSKKLLLSDSGFYLCAWSVREFGTQYFGPGTRLLVL.

J is TRBJ2-5 and V is TRBV19, with 13 positions matching TRBD2. The CDR3 totals 16 residues. Per germline, CDR1 LNHDA and CDR2 SQIVND (reference sequence). Unmatched junction bases numbered 5, after V lost 5 bases and J lost 2 bases. Written as DNA, the CDR3 is TGTGCCAGTAGTCAAGGACTAGCGGGGGCACAAGAGACCCAGTACTTC. Its translation is CASSQGLAGAQETQYF.

CDR3 residues: CASSPLGASLYEQYF. In DNA, the CDR3 is TGTGCCAGCAGCCCCCTGGGCGCCAGTCTCTACGAGCAGTACTTC. The gene calls are TRBV5-6 and TRBJ2-7, with no clear D. This CDR3 spans 15 amino acids. Trimming stripped 4 bases from V and 3 bases from J, with 17 bases between. Germline CDR1 and CDR2: SGHDT and YYEEEE. The variable domain in full, completed from reference TRBV5-6 and TRBJ2-7, reads DAGVTQSPTHLIKTRGQQVTLRCSPKSGHDTVSWYQQALGQGPQFIFQYYEEEERQRGNFPDRFSGHQFPNYSSELNVNALLLGDSALYLCASSPLGASLYEQYFGPGTRLTVT.

This chain connects TRBV18 to TRBJ1-2; perhaps TRBD1 as D (5 bases). Trimming removed 2 bases from V and 0 bases from J, with 10 bases in between. Germline V gene data show CDR1 as KGHSH and CDR2 as LQKENI. The CDR3 spans 15 residues. The CDR3 DNA reads as TGTGCCAGCTCACCATTGACAGACGCTAACTATGGCTACACCTTC. Protein product: CASSPLTDANYGYTF.

Concerning this clone: Other DNA sequences from this sample encode an identical CDR3 as well. V usage is TRBV5-5 and J usage is TRBJ1-3, with no clear D. Germline V gene data show CDR1 as SGHKS and CDR2 as YYEKEE (reference sequence). V gave up 0 bases and J gave up 0 bases, with 7 bases separating them. CDR3 length: 15 residues. Here the CDR3 reads CASSLDPSSGNTIYF. The CDR3 nucleotides are TGTGCCAGCAGCTTGGACCCTAGCTCTGGAAACACCATATATTTT.

The rearrangement joins TRBV18 to TRBJ2-4; D gene ambiguous. Germline loops: CDR1 KGHSH, CDR2 LQKENI. The ends were cut back, 2 bases at V and 1 base at J, with 15 bases in the middle. The CDR3 has 17 amino acids. The CDR3 sequence: CASSPIESMSAKNIQYF. The CDR3 DNA reads as TGTGCCAGCTCACCAATCGAGTCCATGTCTGCCAAAAACATTCAGTACTTC.

The genes are TRBV5-4 and TRBJ2-5, with 10 bases aligning to TRBD1. The CDR3 consists of 14 residues. Germline V gene lookup returns CDR1 SGHNT and CDR2 YYREEE (reference sequence). Trimming at V came to 5 bases and at J to 4 bases, leaving 5 bases not matched to a gene. The CDR3 nucleotides read TGTGCCAGCAGGGGGACAGGGGTCGTAGAGACCCAGTACTTC. Translated: CASRGTGVVETQYF.

This clone appeared once. This chain joins TRBV30 and TRBJ2-6; a weak D match, TRBD1 (5 bases). Germline values: CDR1 GTSNPN, CDR2 SVGIG (reference sequence). CDR3 length: 16 amino acids. The ends were cut back, 0 bases at V and 0 bases at J, with 9 bases in the middle. The chain's CDR3 is CAWSVTANSGANVLTF. The CDR3 DNA sequence: TGTGCCTGGAGTGTGACAGCGAACTCTGGGGCCAACGTCCTGACTTTC.

This chain links TRBV30 with TRBJ2-7, with TRBD2 matching over 10 bases. V lost 2 bases, J lost 3 bases, and 4 bases stayed unmatched. The CDR3 is 14 residues long. Germline values: CDR1 GTSNPN, CDR2 SVGIG (reference sequence). The CDR3 reads CAWSSLAGVYEQYF. The DNA of the CDR3 is TGTGCCTGGAGTTCGCTAGCGGGGGTCTACGAGCAGTACTTC.

The chain has TRBV7-9 and TRBJ2-3, with D possibly matching TRBD1 (5 bases). Per germline, CDR1 SEHNR and CDR2 FQNEAQ (reference sequence). V dropped 6 bases and J dropped 2 bases, with 15 bases sitting between them. The CDR3 has 15 residues. The CDR3 nucleotides read TGTGCCAGCAGGACAGCAGATTGGGACACAGATACGCAGTATTTT. Translation: CASRTADWDTDTQYF.